The clone carrying this T cell receptor beta chain was detected a few times. Its matching antigen is unknown. This entry comes from a study of beta chain features in type 1 diabetes. In the study overall: Examined across all samples were approximately 99 million sorted cells.

Every isolated RNA sample was fully reverse transcribed, so sequencing captured expressed TCRB transcripts. Sequenced by immunoSEQ multiplex PCR; TCRdb stores in-frame clones only, minus some. The sample contains roughly 140,000 clones, around 51% of which appear only once. Overall study findings and caveats: Type 1 diabetes patients had TCRB CDR3s that were shorter (moderately but significantly so) in all four CD4+ subsets. For patients, the naive, central memory and Treg TCRB repertoires appeared more alike than for healthy donors.

Via CD45RO/CCR7/CD25/CD127/CD95/CD27, cells of the CD4+ naive, central memory, regulatory and stem cell-like memory subsets were sorted. The CDR3 is 13 amino acids. V lost 6 bases, J lost 6 bases, and 13 bases lay in between. Germline loops: CDR1 KGHSH, CDR2 LQKENI. The sequence was obtained from a man younger than 35 in good health. The J gene is TRBJ2-3, the V gene TRBV18, with D perhaps matching TRBD2 (5 bases). Sequences were obtained from Tregs from blood. DNA of the CDR3: TGTGCCAGCTCGCAAGCGGTTGGGGATACGCAGTATTTT. Translated: CASSQAVGDTQYF.